This TCR beta chain is drawn from a study of spatial heterogeneity in lung cancer. Documented time point: blood at routine non-recurrence follow-up after resection. TCRs were sequenced from unsorted whole RNA of tumor, nontumor lung or PBMC. TCRdb reprocessed the 5' RACE reads via MiXCR and lists one record per CDR3 protein. The sample has under 150,000 distinct CDR3 sequences; roughly 10% are singletons. The V gene's germline CDR1 is KGHSH and CDR2 LQKENI. CDR3 size: 14 residues. V lost 4 bases and J lost 7, with 14 bases in between. The chain combines TRBV18 with TRBJ1-3; D is unresolved. The clonotype was recovered from a female donor with early-stage non-small cell lung cancer. The material was PBMCs, obtained at follow-up. The CDR3 here is CASSRDRSGNTIYF. As DNA, the CDR3 is TGTGCCAGCTCACGGGATCGAAGCGGTAACACCATATATTTT. The whole variable domain, remainder taken from reference TRBV18 and TRBJ1-3, is NAGVMQNPRHLVRRRGQEARLRCSPMKGHSHVYWYRQLPEEGLKFMVYLQKENIIDESGMPKERFSAEFPKEGPSILRIQQVVRGDSAAYFCASSRDRSGNTIYFGEGSWLTVV.